This section outlines one T cell receptor beta chain sequence together with its context. As yet, its antigen is unknown. The PCR ran on 60 Vbeta and 13 Jbeta primers. Produced via immunoSEQ multiplex PCR; TCRdb's table is partial and in-frame only. The data hold approximately 130,000 clones, with about 80% observed a single time. This specimen belongs to a study of cytomegalovirus exposure and HLA in healthy donors. Broader study findings: Later analysis reportedly placed an Asian-associated ancestry cluster below the roughly 600-donor mean in N-insertions. A missense variant in DCLRE1C was later tied to TCR beta V- and J-gene trimming.

Donors were nominally healthy when sampled, though unrecorded immune exposures were likely. This clonotype originated in a boy aged 2 to 10 in good health and CMV-seronegative. The sequencing input was PBMCs.

This chain's CDR3 is CASSLVGGTTQYF. The CDR3 DNA is TGTGCCAGCAGCTTAGTTGGGGGGACGACCCAGTACTTC. The V gene is TRBV7-8, the J gene TRBJ2-5; D might be TRBD2 (6 bases). Germline V gene sequence: CDR1 SGHVS, CDR2 FQNEAQ. The CDR3 spans 13 residues. Trimming removed 1 base at V and 7 bases at J, with 10 bases between.